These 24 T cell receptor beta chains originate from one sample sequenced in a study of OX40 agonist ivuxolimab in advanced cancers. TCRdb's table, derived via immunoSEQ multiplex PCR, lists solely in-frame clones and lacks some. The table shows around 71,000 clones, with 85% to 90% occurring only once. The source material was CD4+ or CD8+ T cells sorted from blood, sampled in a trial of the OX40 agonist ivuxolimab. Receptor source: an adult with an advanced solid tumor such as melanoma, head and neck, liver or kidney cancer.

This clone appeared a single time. The CDR3 DNA follows: TGTGCCAGCAGCCAAGATAAGGGAACCCTCTTCGAGCAGTACTTC. Translated: CASSQDKGTLFEQYF. This chain joins TRBV4-2 and TRBJ2-7; D gene ambiguous. The CDR3 is 15 amino acids. V lost 0 bases to trimming and J lost 6 bases, with 15 bases between them. Germline loops: CDR1 LGHNA, CDR2 YNFKEQ.

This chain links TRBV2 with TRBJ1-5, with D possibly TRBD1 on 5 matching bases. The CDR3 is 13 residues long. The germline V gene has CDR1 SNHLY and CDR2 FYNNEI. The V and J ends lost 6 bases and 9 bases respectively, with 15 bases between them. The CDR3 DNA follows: TGTGCCAGCAGGGCGACAGTCCCGGGGCCCCAGCATTTT. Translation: CASRATVPGPQHF.

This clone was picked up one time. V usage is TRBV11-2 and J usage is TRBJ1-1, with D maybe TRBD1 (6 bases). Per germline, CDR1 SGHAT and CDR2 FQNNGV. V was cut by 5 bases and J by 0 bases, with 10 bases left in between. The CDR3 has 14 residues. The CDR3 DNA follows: TGTGCCAGCAGCCCGGGACACTTGAACACTGAAGCTTTCTTT. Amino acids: CASSPGHLNTEAFF.

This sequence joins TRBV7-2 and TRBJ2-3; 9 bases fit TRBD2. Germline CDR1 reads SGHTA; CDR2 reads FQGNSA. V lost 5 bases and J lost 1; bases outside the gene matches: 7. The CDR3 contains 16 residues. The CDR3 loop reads CASSPPGLARTDTQYF. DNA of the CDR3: TGTGCCAGCAGCCCACCCGGACTAGCGCGCACAGATACGCAGTATTTT.

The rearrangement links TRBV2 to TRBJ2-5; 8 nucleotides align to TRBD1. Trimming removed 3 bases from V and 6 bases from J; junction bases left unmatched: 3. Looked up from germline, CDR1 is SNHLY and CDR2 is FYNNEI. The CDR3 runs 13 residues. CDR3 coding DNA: TGTGCCAGCAGTGACAGGGGGCTGCAGACCCAGTACTTC. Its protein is CASSDRGLQTQYF.

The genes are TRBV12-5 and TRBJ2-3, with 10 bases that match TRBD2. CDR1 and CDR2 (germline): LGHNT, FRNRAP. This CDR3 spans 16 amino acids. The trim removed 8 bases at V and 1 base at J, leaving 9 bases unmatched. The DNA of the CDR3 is TGTGCTAGTACCTCTCTTCTAGCGGGAGGCACAGATACGCAGTATTTT. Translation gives CASTSLLAGGTDTQYF.

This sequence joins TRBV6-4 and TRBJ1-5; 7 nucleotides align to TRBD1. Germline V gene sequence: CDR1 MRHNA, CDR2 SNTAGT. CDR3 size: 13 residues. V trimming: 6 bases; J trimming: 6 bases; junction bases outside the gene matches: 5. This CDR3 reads CASSEQGTQPQHF. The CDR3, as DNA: TGTGCCAGCAGCGAACAGGGGACTCAGCCCCAGCATTTT.

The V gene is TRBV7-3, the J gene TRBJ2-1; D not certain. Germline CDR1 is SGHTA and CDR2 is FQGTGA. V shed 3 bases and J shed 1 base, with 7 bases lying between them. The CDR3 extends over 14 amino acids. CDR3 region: CASSLDRSYNEQFF. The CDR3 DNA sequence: TGTGCCAGCAGCTTGGACCGATCCTACAATGAGCAGTTCTTC.

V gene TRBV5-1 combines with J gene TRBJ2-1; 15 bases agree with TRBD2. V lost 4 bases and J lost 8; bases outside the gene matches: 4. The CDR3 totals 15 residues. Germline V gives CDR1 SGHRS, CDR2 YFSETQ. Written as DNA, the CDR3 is TGCGCCAGCAGCCGGACTAGCGGGAGGGCCGATGAGCAGTTCTTC. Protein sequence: CASSRTSGRADEQFF.

CDR3 sequence: CASSQDRSNTEAFF. In DNA form, the CDR3 reads TGTGCCAGCAGCCAAGATCGGTCGAACACTGAAGCTTTCTTT. The chain joins TRBV4-2 to TRBJ1-1; D not resolved. The CDR3 is 14 amino acids. Germline CDR1 is LGHNA and CDR2 is YNFKEQ. Trimming removed 0 bases at V and 1 base at J, with 6 bases between.

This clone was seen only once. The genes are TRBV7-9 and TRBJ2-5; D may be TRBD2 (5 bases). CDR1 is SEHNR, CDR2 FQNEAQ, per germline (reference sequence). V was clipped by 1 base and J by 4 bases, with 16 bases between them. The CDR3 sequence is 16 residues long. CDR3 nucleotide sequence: TGTGCCAGCAGCTTAGGGGAAAACAGAGAGGGAGAGACCCAGTACTTC. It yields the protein CASSLGENREGETQYF.

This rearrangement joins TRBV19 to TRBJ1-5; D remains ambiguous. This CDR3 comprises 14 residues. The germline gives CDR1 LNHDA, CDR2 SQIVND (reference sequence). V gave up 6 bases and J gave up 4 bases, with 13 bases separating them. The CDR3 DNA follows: TGTGCCAGTAGCAGCGGTACACAAAATCAGCCCCAGCATTTT. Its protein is CASSSGTQNQPQHF.

Here the CDR3 reads CASSGTSGRNEQFF. CDR3 coding DNA: TGTGCCAGCAGTGGGACTAGCGGGAGGAATGAGCAGTTCTTC. The rearrangement uses TRBV6-6 and TRBJ2-1; TRBD2 matches at 15 bases. CDR1 and CDR2 from the germline V gene are MNHNY and SVGAGI (reference sequence). J lost 7 bases, V lost 5 bases, and 0 bases had no gene match. The CDR3 spans 14 residues.

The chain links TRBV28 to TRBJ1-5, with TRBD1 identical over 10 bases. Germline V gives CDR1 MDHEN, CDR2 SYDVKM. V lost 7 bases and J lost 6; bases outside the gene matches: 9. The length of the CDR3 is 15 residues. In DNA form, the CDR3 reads TGTGCCAGCATCCCATGGGGACAGGGGAGTCAGCCCCAGCATTTT. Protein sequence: CASIPWGQGSQPQHF.

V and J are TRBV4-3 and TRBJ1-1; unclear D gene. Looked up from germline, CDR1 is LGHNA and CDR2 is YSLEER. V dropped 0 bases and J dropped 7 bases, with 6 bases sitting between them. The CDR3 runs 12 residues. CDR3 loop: CASSQDRNEAFF. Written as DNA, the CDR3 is TGCGCCAGCAGCCAAGATAGGAATGAAGCTTTCTTT.

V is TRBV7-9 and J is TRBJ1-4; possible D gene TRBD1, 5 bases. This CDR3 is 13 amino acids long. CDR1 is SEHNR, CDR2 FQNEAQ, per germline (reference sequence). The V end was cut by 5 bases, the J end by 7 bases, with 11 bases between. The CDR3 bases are TGTGCCAGCAGCCCGGACACCTCTGAAAAACTGTTTTTT. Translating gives CASSPDTSEKLFF.

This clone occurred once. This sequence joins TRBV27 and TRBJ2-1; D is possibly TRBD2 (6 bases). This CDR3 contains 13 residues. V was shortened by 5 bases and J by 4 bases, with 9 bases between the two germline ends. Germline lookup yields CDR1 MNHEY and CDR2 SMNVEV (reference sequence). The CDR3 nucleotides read TGTGCCAGCAGTCCGGGACTTTACAATGAGCAGTTCTTC. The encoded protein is CASSPGLYNEQFF.

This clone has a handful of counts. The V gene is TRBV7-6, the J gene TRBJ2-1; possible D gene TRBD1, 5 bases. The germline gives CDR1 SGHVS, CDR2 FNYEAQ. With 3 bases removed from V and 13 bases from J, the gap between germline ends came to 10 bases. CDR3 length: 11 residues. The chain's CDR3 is CASSLGHKQFF. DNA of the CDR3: TGTGCCAGCAGCTTGGGGCACAAACAGTTCTTC.

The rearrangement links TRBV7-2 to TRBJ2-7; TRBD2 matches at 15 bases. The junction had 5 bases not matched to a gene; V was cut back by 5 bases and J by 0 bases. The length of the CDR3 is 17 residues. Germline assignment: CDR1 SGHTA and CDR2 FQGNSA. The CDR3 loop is CASSAGTSGGSSYEQYF. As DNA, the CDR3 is TGTGCCAGCAGCGCGGGGACTAGCGGGGGGAGCTCCTACGAGCAGTACTTC.

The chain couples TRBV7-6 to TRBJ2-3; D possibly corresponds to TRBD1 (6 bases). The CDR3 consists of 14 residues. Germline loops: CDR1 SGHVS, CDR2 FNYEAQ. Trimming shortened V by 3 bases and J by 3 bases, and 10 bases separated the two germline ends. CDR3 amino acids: CASSFIQGTDTQYF. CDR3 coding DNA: TGTGCCAGCAGCTTCATTCAGGGGACAGATACGCAGTATTTT.

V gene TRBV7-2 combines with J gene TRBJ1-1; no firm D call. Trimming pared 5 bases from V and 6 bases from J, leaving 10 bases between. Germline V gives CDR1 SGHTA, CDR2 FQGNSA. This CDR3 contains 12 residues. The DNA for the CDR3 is TGTGCCAGCAGCCCCTTTCAGGCTGAAGCTTTCTTT. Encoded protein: CASSPFQAEAFF.

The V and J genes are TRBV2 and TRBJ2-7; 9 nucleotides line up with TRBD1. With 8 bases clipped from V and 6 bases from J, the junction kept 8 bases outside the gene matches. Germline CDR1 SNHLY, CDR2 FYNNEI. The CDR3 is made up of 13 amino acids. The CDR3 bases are TGTGCCAGCTTACTGCGACAGGGGGGCGAGCAGTACTTC. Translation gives CASLLRQGGEQYF.

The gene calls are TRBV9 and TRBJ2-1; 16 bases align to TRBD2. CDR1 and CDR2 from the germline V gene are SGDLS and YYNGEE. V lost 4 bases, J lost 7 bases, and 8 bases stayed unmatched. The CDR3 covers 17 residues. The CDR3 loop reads CASSKGLAGGPSNEQFF. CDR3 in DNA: TGTGCCAGCAGCAAGGGACTAGCGGGAGGGCCGTCGAATGAGCAGTTCTTC.

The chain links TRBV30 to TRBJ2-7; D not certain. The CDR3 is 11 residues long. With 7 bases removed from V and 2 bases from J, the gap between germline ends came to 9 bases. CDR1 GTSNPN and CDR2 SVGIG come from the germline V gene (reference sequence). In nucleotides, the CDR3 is TGTGCCTTGGGTAGGACCTACGAGCAGTACTTC. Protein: CALGRTYEQYF.